This T cell receptor (beta chain) is drawn from a study of blood T cell repertoires in COVID-19. On the study more broadly: The study drew acute and convalescent COVID-19 samples from the United States, Italy and Spain. T cells, B-cell-depleted T cells, or PBMCs supplied cDNA or gDNA.

Participants' own reports of clinical history determined their cohort assignment. This CDR3 is 16 amino acids long. Germline V gene lookup returns CDR1 MDHEN and CDR2 SYDVKM. V shed 8 bases and J 4 bases; nucleotides not matched to a gene: 15. Original analysis: From reference gene primer amplification, estimates of nucleated cell counts were derived. Assay used: immunoSEQ multiplex PCR; TCRdb lists only in-frame clones, some missing. For V, J and clone size, that table is used; D and trimming come from the DNA. This sample has about 200,000 clones, with about 77% found just once. Sequencing was done on a sample of PBMCs or T cells enriched from blood (not recorded which). The sequence came from a woman aged 45-65 years with acute COVID-19. V usage is TRBV28 and J usage is TRBJ1-2, with TRBD1 identical over 8 bases. CDR3 sequence: CASRSGGSDSPYGYTF. DNA for the CDR3: TGTGCCAGCCGGTCAGGGGGCTCTGACAGCCCCTATGGCTACACCTTC.